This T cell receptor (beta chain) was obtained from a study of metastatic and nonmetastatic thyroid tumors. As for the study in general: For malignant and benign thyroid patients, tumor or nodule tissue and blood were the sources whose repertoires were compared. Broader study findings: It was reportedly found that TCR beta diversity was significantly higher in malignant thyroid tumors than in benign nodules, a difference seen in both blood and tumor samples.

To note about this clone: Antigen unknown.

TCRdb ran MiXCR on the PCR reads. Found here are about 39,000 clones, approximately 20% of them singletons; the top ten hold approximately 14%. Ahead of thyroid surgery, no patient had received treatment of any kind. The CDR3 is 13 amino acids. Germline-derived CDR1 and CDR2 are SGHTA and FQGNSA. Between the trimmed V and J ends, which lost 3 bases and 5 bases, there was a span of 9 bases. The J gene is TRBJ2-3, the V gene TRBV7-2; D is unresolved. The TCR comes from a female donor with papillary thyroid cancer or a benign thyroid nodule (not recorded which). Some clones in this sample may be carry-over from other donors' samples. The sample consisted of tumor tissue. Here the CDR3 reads CASSFLSQDTQYF. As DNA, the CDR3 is TGTGCCAGCAGCTTTCTCTCTCAAGATACGCAGTATTTT. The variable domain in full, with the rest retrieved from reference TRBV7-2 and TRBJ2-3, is GAGVSQSPSNKVTEKGKDVELRCDPISGHTALYWYRQSLGQGLEFLIYFQGNSAPDKSGLPSDRFSAERTGGSVSTLTIQRTQQEDSAVYLCASSFLSQDTQYFGPGTRLTVL.